This TCR beta chain originates from a study of CD8 T cells in ankylosing spondylitis. CDR3 length: 17 residues. V was clipped by 5 bases and J by 2 bases; unmatched bases: 6. Germline V lookup: CDR1 SEHNR, CDR2 FQNEAQ (reference sequence). Each TCR beta library was made by quantitative 5'-RACE that incorporated molecular barcodes. TCRdb used MiXCR to reprocess the 5' RACE reads, holding one entry per CDR3 protein. The sample carries nearly 350,000 distinct CDR3 sequences, about 15% recorded once. Points from the study as a whole: Existing reports had already noted some motif variants in reactive arthritis synovial fluid and blood. A motif in TCR beta, a set of about 8 highly homologous variants, appeared characteristic of ankylosing spondylitis blood. Disease-linked clones bore a CD8+ phenotype and were relatively rare in peripheral blood.

This clonotype was seen more than once but under ten times. Its specificity is unknown. The sequencing input was blood, either unsorted or a sorted T cell fraction (not recorded which). The origin of this receptor is a male donor with ankylosing spondylitis or in good health (not recorded which). The rearrangement joins TRBV7-9 to TRBJ2-3; TRBD2 matches 14 bases. The CDR3 loop reads CASSTGLAGGYTDTQYF. DNA for the CDR3: TGTGCCAGCAGCACCGGACTAGCGGGGGGTTACACAGATACGCAGTATTTT.